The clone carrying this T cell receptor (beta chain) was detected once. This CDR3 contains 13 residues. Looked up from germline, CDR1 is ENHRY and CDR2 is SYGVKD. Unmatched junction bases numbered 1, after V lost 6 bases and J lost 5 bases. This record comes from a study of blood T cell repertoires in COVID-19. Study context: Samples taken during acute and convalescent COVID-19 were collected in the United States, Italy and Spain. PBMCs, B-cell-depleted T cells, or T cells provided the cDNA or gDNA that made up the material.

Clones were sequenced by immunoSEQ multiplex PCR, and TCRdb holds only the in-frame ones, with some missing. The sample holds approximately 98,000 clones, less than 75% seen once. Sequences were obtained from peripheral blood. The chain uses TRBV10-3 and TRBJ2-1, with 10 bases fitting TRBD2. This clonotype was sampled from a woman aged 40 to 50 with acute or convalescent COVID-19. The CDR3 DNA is TGTGCCATCAGGCTAGCGGGGGACAATGAGCAGTTCTTC. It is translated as CAIRLAGDNEQFF.